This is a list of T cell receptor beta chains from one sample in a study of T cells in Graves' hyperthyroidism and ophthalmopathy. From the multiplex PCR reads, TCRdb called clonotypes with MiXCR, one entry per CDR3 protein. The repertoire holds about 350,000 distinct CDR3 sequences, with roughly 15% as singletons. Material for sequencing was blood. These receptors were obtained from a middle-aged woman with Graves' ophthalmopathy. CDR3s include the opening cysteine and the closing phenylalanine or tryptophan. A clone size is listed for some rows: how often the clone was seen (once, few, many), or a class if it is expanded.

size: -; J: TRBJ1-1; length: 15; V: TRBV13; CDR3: CASESGGSGATEAFF
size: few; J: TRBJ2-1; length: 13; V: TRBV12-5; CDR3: CASGRDGSNEQFF
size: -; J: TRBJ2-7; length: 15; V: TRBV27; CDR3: CASRSIGTHSYEQYF
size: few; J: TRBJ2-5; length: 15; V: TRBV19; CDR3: CASSMGGLGQETQYF
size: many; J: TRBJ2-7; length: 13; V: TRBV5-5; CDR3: CASSSPPGHEQYF
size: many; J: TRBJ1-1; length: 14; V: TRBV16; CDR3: CASSSIAGTTEAFF
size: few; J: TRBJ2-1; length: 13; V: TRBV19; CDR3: CASTTDRSLEQFF
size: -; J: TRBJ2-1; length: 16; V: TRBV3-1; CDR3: CASSQPSGGPIDEQFF
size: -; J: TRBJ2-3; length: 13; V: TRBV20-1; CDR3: CSARQGGTDTQYF
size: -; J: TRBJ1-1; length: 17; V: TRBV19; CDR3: CASSIVGTGGPVTEAFF
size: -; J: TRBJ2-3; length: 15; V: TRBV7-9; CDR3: CASSLAVGITDTQYF
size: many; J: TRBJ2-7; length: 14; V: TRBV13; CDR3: CASSLDRGGNEQYF
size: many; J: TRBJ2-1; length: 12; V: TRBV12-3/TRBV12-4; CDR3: CASSPPTLWQFF
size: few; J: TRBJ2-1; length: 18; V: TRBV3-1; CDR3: CASSQEWVVAGGPHEQFF
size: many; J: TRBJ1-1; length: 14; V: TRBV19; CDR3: CASTYSTFNTEAFF
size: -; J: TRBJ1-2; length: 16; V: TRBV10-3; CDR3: CAISESLNRVKGGYTF
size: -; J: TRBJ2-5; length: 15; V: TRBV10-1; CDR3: CASSVQRGPQETQYF
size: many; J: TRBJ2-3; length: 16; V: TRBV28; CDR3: CASSLRRKLRVDTQYF
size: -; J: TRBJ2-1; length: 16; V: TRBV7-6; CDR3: CASSLLSGGAYNEQFF
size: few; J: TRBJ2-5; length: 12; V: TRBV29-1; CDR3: CSVVRGRETQYF
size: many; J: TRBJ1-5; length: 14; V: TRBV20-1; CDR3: CSAKTGGGNQPQHF
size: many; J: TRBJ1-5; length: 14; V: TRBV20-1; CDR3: CSARPGHSNQPQHF
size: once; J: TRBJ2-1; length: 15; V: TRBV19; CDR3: CASSHTSGKYNEQFF
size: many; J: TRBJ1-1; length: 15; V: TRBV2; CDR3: CASSARDRVFPEAFF
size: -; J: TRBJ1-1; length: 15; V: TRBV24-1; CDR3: CATSDLQGLNTEAFF
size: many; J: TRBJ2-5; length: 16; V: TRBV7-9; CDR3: CASSLIQMGGEKTQYF
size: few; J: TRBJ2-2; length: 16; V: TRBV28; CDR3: CASRLAGGPSTGELFF
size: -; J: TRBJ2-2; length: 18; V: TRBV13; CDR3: CASSLLGRLGRGTGELFF
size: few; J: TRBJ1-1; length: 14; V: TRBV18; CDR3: CASSLQRGTTEAFF
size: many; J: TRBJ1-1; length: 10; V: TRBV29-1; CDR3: CSVGTTEAFF
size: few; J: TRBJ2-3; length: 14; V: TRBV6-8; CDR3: CANNGFRERDTQYF
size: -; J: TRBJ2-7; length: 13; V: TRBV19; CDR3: CASSIGPRDEQYF
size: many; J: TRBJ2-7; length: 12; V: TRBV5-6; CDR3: CASSHTSYEQYF
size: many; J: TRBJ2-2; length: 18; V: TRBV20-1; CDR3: CSASGSRGRREITGELFF
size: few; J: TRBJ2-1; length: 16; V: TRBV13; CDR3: CASSIYRGQGVPNQFF
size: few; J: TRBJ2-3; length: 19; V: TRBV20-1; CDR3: CSASPGQEITDERADTQYF
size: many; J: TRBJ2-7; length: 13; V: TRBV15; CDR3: CATSSPESYEQYF
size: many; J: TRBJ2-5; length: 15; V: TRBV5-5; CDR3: CASSFYGGSGETQYF
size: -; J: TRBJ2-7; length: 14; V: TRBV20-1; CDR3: CSAYYPLGHYEQYF
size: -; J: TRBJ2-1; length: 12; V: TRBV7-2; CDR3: CASRAGTTEQFF
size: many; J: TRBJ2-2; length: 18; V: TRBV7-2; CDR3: CASSSSGLAGGQTGELFF
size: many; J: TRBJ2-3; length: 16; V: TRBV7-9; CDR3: CASSSYLGVSTDTQYF
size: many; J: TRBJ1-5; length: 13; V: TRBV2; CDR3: CASSEVEFQPQHF
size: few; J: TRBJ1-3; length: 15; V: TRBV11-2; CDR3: CASSLKVHSRNTIYF
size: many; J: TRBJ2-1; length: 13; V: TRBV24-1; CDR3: CATSDAPLGEQFF
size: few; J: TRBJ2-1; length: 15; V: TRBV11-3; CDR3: CASSFLAGTYNGQFF
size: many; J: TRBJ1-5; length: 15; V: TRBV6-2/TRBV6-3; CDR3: CASCKVSPGGQPQHF
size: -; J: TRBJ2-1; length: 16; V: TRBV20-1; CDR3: CSARLPSGGFYNEQFF
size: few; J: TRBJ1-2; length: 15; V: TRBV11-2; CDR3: CASSPPDRGIYGYTF
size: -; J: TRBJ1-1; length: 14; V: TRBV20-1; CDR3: CSARVGQANTKAFF
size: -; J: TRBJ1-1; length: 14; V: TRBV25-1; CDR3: CASKGQGWNTEAFF
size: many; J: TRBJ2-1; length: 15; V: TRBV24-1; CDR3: CATSDLLTSGDEQFF
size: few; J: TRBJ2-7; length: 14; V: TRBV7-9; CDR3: CASSSRTSSYEQYF
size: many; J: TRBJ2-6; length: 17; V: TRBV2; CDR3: CASSDVLGISGANVLTF